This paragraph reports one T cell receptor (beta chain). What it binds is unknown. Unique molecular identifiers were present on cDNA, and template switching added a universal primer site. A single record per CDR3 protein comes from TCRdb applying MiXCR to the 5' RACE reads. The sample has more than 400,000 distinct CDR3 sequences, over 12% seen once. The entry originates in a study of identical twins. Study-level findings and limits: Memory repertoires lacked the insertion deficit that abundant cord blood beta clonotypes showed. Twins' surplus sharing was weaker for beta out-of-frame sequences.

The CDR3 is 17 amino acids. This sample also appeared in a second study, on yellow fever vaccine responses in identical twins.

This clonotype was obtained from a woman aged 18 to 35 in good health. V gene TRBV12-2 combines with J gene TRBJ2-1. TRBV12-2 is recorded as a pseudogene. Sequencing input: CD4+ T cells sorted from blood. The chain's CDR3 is CASRKMTEMMGNNEQFF. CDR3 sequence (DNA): TGTGCAAGTCGCAAAATGACCGAGATGATGGGGAACAATGAGCAGTTCTTC.